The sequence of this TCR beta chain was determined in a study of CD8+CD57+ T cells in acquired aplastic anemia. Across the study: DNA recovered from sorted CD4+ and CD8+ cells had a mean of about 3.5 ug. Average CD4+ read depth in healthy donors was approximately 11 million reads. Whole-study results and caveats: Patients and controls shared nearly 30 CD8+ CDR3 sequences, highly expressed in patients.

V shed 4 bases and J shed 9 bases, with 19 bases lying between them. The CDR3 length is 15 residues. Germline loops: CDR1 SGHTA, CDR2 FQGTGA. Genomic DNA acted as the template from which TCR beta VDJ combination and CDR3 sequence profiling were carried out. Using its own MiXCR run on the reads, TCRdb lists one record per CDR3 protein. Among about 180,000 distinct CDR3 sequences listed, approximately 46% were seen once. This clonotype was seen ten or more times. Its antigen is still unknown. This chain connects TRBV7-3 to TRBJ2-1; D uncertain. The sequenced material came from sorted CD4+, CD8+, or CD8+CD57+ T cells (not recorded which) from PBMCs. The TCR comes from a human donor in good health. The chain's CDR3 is CASSSTPGSLFEQFF. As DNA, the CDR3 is TGTGCCAGCAGCTCGACCCCAGGTAGCCTTTTTGAGCAGTTCTTC.